Presented here are 22 T cell receptor beta chains from one specimen sequenced in a study of blood T cell repertoires in COVID-19. Libraries were prepared by immunoSEQ multiplex PCR; TCRdb keeps only in-frame clonotypes and omits some of them. The table records under 300,000 clones, just under 90% of them present only once. Sequenced: PBMCs or T cells enriched from blood (not recorded which). These TCRs come from an older woman who had recovered from COVID-19.

This rearrangement joins TRBV5-1 to TRBJ2-1; no reliable D call. The germline V and J ends were trimmed by 0 bases and 10 bases, with 11 bases remaining between them. The CDR3 sequence is 13 residues long. CDR1 and CDR2 (germline): SGHRS, YFSETQ. Written as DNA, the CDR3 is TGCGCCAGCAGCTTGGCCACAGAAGGAGAGCAGTTCTTC. Translation gives CASSLATEGEQFF.

The V and J genes are TRBV28 and TRBJ2-7; a possible D gene is TRBD1 (6 bases). CDR1 is MDHEN, CDR2 SYDVKM, per germline. Trimming shortened V by 5 bases and J by 1 base, and 12 bases separated the two germline ends. The CDR3 contains 14 residues. DNA for the CDR3: TGTGCCAGCAGTCCCCGGACAGCTTCCTACGAGCAGTACTTC. Translating it yields CASSPRTASYEQYF.

The rearrangement joins TRBV28 to TRBJ1-4; 7 bases fit TRBD1. This CDR3 is built from 13 residues. Germline V gives CDR1 MDHEN, CDR2 SYDVKM. The V and J ends lost 6 bases and 5 bases, in that order; junction bases with no gene match: 3. CDR3 residues: CASRSGQNEKLFF. CDR3 in DNA: TGTGCCAGCAGGTCGGGACAGAATGAAAAACTGTTTTTT.

Here the CDR3 reads CASGLEPTGTPYQETQYF. In DNA, the CDR3 is TGTGCTAGTGGTTTGGAACCCACAGGGACGCCCTACCAAGAGACCCAGTACTTC. This chain links TRBV12-5 with TRBJ2-5; a weak D match, TRBD1 (6 bases). V dropped 1 base and J dropped 0 bases, with 18 bases sitting between them. CDR1 is LGHNT and CDR2 is FRNRAP in the germline V gene. The CDR3 length is 18 residues.

The V call is TRBV7-8, the J call TRBJ2-1; possible D gene TRBD2, 6 bases. The germline CDR1 and CDR2 sequences are SGHVS and FQNEAQ. The length of the CDR3 is 15 residues. V lost 1 base and J lost 8, with 15 bases in between. The CDR3 spells CASSLVLGGIHEQFF. CDR3 DNA sequence: TGTGCCAGCAGCTTAGTCCTCGGGGGTATCCATGAGCAGTTCTTC.

The rearrangement joins TRBV6-5 to TRBJ1-2, with D maybe TRBD1 (5 bases). Trimming took off 3 bases at V and 8 bases at J, with 13 bases between the two ends. The germline V gene encodes CDR1 MNHEY and CDR2 SVGAGI. This CDR3 comprises 13 residues. In DNA form, the CDR3 reads TGTGCCAGCAGTTATTCCGGGGGACTCGGCTACACCTTC. Amino acids: CASSYSGGLGYTF.

The rearrangement links TRBV7-2 to TRBJ2-7; 12 nucleotides line up with TRBD2. In germline, CDR1 is SGHTA, CDR2 FQGNSA. Trimming at V came to 6 bases and at J to 5 bases, leaving 14 bases not matched to a gene. The CDR3 totals 17 residues. The CDR3 sequence: CASSRATRTSGANEQYF. The CDR3 nucleotides are TGTGCCAGCAGTCGGGCTACAAGGACTAGCGGGGCAAACGAGCAGTACTTC.

As regards this clone: Germline and junction disagree at one end, which may indicate a read error. The CDR3 bases are TGTGCCAGCTCACCAATCGCCCAGGCGGGTGCCTTC. The encoded protein is CASSPIAQAGAF. V gene TRBV18 combines with J gene TRBJ1-2; no firm D call. CDR1 and CDR2 (germline): KGHSH, LQKENI. CDR3 size: 12 residues. Complete variable domain (other parts from reference TRBV18 and TRBJ1-2): NAGVMQNPRHLVRRRGQEARLRCSPMKGHSHVYWYRQLPEEGLKFMVYLQKENIIDESGMPKERFSAEFPKEGPSILRIQQVVRGDSAAYFCASSPIAQAGAFGSGTRLTVV.

CDR3 sequence reads: CASSDRENQPQHF. CDR3 DNA: TGTGCCAGCAGCGACAGGGAGAATCAGCCCCAGCATTTT. The J gene is TRBJ1-5, the V gene TRBV6-5, with 7 bases that match TRBD1. Per germline, CDR1 MNHEY and CDR2 SVGAGI. Trimming took 6 bases from V and 4 from J; bases not matched to a gene: 3. The length of the CDR3 is 13 residues.

The chain employs TRBV7-2 and TRBJ1-2; possible D gene TRBD1, 6 bases. The length of the CDR3 is 16 residues. The V and J ends lost 1 base and 5 bases respectively, with 17 bases between them. CDR1 is SGHTA, CDR2 FQGNSA, per germline. The CDR3 here is CASSLGGPGSRYGYTF. CDR3 nucleotides: TGTGCCAGCAGCTTAGGGGGGCCAGGGTCTAGGTATGGCTACACCTTC. Combining the CDR3 with reference TRBV7-2 and TRBJ1-2 gives the whole variable domain GAGVSQSPSNKVTEKGKDVELRCDPISGHTALYWYRQSLGQGLEFLIYFQGNSAPDKSGLPSDRFSAERTGGSVSTLTIQRTQQEDSAVYLCASSLGGPGSRYGYTFGSGTRLTVV.

This clone was recorded only once. V usage is TRBV4-1 and J usage is TRBJ1-1; tentative D call: TRBD1 (6 bases). The CDR3 spans 15 residues. From germline, CDR1 is MGHRA and CDR2 YSYEKL. V was trimmed by 2 bases and J by 5 bases, leaving 15 bases between them. The DNA of the CDR3 is TGCGCCAGCAGCCAACAAAACAGGGAGGGGACTGAAGCTTTCTTT. It yields the protein CASSQQNREGTEAFF.

The chain has TRBV15 and TRBJ2-5; maybe TRBD2 (5 bases). The germline V and J ends were trimmed by 2 bases and 7 bases, with 11 bases remaining between them. CDR3 length: 13 residues. Germline loops: CDR1 LNHNV, CDR2 YYDKDF (reference sequence). The CDR3 loop reads CATSRYTRGTQYF. CDR3 sequence (DNA): TGTGCCACCAGCAGATACACCCGGGGGACCCAGTACTTC.

The chain joins TRBV5-1 to TRBJ2-7, with 7 bases lining up with TRBD2. The V gene's germline CDR1 is SGHRS and CDR2 YFSETQ. J was trimmed by 1 base and V by 0 bases; bases with no gene match: 4. CDR3 length equals 15 residues. The CDR3 sequence is CASSLGRGTSYEQYF. CDR3 DNA: TGCGCCAGCAGCTTGGGGCGGGGGACGTCCTACGAGCAGTACTTC.

This chain links TRBV19 with TRBJ1-3; D is unresolved. Germline lookup yields CDR1 LNHDA and CDR2 SQIVND (reference sequence). The CDR3 is 13 amino acids. V shed 3 bases and J shed 4 bases, with 7 bases lying between them. Here the CDR3 reads CASSIEQGNTIYF. CDR3 coding DNA: TGTGCCAGTAGTATCGAACAGGGAAACACCATATATTTT. Full variable domain (rest looked up from reference TRBV19 and TRBJ1-3): DGGITQSPKYLFRKEGQNVTLSCEQNLNHDAMYWYRQDPGQGLRLIYYSQIVNDFQKGDIAEGYSVSREKKESFPLTVTSAQKNPTAFYLCASSIEQGNTIYFGEGSWLTVV.

This clone occurred a few times. The chain has TRBV7-9 and TRBJ2-7; no reliable D call. The CDR3 is 13 residues long. The V end lost 2 bases, the J end lost 0 bases, and 5 bases lay between the germline ends. The germline gives CDR1 SEHNR, CDR2 FQNEAQ (reference sequence). The CDR3 DNA reads as TGTGCCAGCAGCTTATCAGGCTCCTACGAGCAGTACTTC. This encodes CASSLSGSYEQYF.

Only a few counts were recorded for this clone. The gene calls are TRBV28 and TRBJ1-1; D unresolved. Trimming removed 5 bases at V and 0 bases at J, with 7 bases between. The germline V gene has CDR1 MDHEN and CDR2 SYDVKM. The CDR3 covers 13 residues. The CDR3 region has the DNA TGTGCCAGCAGTCCCTCCTTGAACACTGAAGCTTTCTTT. Residues: CASSPSLNTEAFF.

The chain is built from TRBV19 and TRBJ2-1; maybe TRBD2 (6 bases). Trimming removed 3 bases at V and 0 bases at J, with 12 bases between. Per the germline V gene, CDR1 is LNHDA and CDR2 is SQIVND (reference sequence). The CDR3 is made up of 16 amino acids. DNA of the CDR3: TGTGCCAGTAGTATTCGGGTCGGGAGCTCCTACAATGAGCAGTTCTTC. Encoded protein: CASSIRVGSSYNEQFF. Looking up the rest from reference TRBV19 and TRBJ2-1 gives the full variable domain: DGGITQSPKYLFRKEGQNVTLSCEQNLNHDAMYWYRQDPGQGLRLIYYSQIVNDFQKGDIAEGYSVSREKKESFPLTVTSAQKNPTAFYLCASSIRVGSSYNEQFFGPGTRLTVL.

This chain uses TRBV28 with TRBJ2-1; TRBD2 agrees at 9 bases. Germline-derived CDR1 and CDR2 are MDHEN and SYDVKM. The CDR3 extends over 15 amino acids. This chain's CDR3 is CASSGASGEGSEQFF. DNA of the CDR3: TGTGCTTCAAGCGGTGCTAGCGGGGAAGGCTCTGAGCAGTTCTTC.

V and J are TRBV30 and TRBJ2-7; 7 bases match TRBD1. The CDR3 contains 14 residues. V was pared by 0 bases and J by 3 bases, with 5 bases of the junction left unmatched. The V gene's germline CDR1 is GTSNPN and CDR2 SVGIG (reference sequence). The CDR3: CAWSVRGGNYEQYF. As DNA, the CDR3 is TGTGCCTGGAGTGTCAGAGGGGGCAACTACGAGCAGTACTTC.

The rearrangement uses TRBV9 and TRBJ2-1; 10 nucleotides align to TRBD2. The trim removed 0 bases at V and 4 bases at J, leaving 4 bases unmatched. CDR3 length equals 16 residues. Germline-derived CDR1 and CDR2 are SGDLS and YYNGEE. Here the CDR3 DNA reads TGTGCCAGCAGCGTAGCTACTAGCGGGGTGTACAATGAGCAGTTCTTC. It is translated as CASSVATSGVYNEQFF.

The chain joins TRBV18 to TRBJ2-5; tentatively, D is TRBD2 (5 bases). The CDR3 covers 13 residues. Germline V gene sequence: CDR1 KGHSH, CDR2 LQKENI. With 6 bases removed from V and 5 bases from J, the gap between germline ends came to 13 bases. For the CDR3, the DNA is TGTGCCAGCTCTCAACCGGGGTCCGAGACCCAGTACTTC. Its protein is CASSQPGSETQYF.

The genes are TRBV28 and TRBJ1-6; TRBD1 might be the D (5 bases). The CDR3 is made up of 14 amino acids. CDR1 is MDHEN and CDR2 is SYDVKM in the germline V gene. V dropped 4 bases and J dropped 5 bases, with 9 bases sitting between them. The CDR3: CASSSGGDNSPLHF. CDR3 coding DNA: TGTGCCAGCAGTTCGGGAGGGGATAATTCACCCCTCCACTTT.